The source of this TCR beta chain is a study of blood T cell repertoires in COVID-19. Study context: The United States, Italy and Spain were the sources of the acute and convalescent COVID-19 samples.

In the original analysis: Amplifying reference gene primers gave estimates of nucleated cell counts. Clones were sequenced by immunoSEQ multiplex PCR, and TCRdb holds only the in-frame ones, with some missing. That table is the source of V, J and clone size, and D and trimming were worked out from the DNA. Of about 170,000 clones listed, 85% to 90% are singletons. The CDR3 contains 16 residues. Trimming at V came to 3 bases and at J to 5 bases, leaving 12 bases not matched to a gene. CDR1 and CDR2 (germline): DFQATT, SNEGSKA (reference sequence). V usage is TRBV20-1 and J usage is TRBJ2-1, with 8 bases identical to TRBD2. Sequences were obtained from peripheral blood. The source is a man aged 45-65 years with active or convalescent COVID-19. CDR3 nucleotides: TGCAGTGCTAGTCACCAGCGAGCGGGGGTTCACAATGAGCAGTTCTTC. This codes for CSASHQRAGVHNEQFF.